The present T cell receptor (beta chain) was sequenced within a study of T cells in Graves' hyperthyroidism and ophthalmopathy. Regarding the study as a whole: Blood also held most thyroid clonotypes expanded beyond 0.001. The model predicted ophthalmopathy a median around 6 months before onset.

The germline V gene has CDR1 LNHDA and CDR2 SQIVND (reference sequence). The CDR3 runs 16 residues. The V gene end was trimmed by 6 bases and the J gene end by 6 bases; junction bases not matched to a gene: 13. Amplified regions were TCR beta CDR3 sequences from RNA transcripts. The HTBI primer set drove a first-round RT-PCR of the TCR CDR3. MiXCR was run by TCRdb on the multiplex PCR reads, yielding one entry per CDR3 protein. The repertoire includes roughly 400,000 distinct CDR3 sequences, 11% to 15% of them detected once, and 25% to 30% sits in the top ten. The sample holds many counts of this clonotype. Its antigen is not known.

This clonotype originated in a man in his fifties or sixties with Graves' ophthalmopathy. The rearrangement links TRBV19 to TRBJ2-1, with 8 bases identical to TRBD2. The sample was blood. The CDR3 protein is CASRRSGIPGSNEQFF. DNA for the CDR3: TGTGCCAGTAGGCGTAGCGGGATTCCTGGGAGCAATGAGCAGTTCTTC.